Described below is a single TCR beta chain sequence and its context. Its antigen is still unknown. The sample is drawn from a study of Ad26.COV2.S vaccination and SARS-CoV-2 variants. Broader study findings: Considerable breadth of spike-specific CD8+ and CD4+ T cell responses has reportedly been documented following vaccination. People who got the vaccine had more spike-specific TCR breadth than people who got placebo.

The protocol was immunoSEQ multiplex PCR, while the TCRdb copy is restricted to in-frame clones and leaves out a portion. Among approximately 410,000 clones listed, roughly 88% were seen once. The treatment denotes: around 19 received Ad26.COV2.S at low or high dose, single or two shots; 5 received placebo; per-sample allocation not given. Sampling occurred on day 63 after the first vaccine or placebo injection. The germline V gene has CDR1 SGHRS and CDR2 YFSETQ. The CDR3 sequence is 14 residues long. Trimming took 4 bases from V and 7 from J, leaving 15 bases between them. The source is a person aged 18-65 years who received the Ad26.COV2.S COVID-19 vaccine or a placebo. The chain carries TRBV5-1 and TRBJ2-1; no reliable D call. Here the sequenced sample was peripheral blood, taken in a trial of Ad26.COV2.S vaccine versus placebo. The CDR3 loop is CASSPDGQENEQFF. The CDR3 DNA reads as TGCGCCAGCAGCCCGGACGGCCAGGAAAATGAGCAGTTCTTC.